Given below is one T cell receptor (beta chain) in context. As yet, its antigen is unknown. It was uncontrolled infection, other autoimmune disease, pregnancy or lactation that excluded patients. This specimen belongs to a study of T cells in Graves' hyperthyroidism and ophthalmopathy. RNA transcripts gave rise to amplified TCR beta CDR3 regions. The HTBI primer set drove a first-round RT-PCR of the TCR CDR3. TCRdb fed the multiplex PCR reads into MiXCR, producing one record per CDR3 protein. The table has around 760,000 distinct CDR3 sequences, 35% seen once. Broader study findings: A 13 V-J signature model discriminated ophthalmopathy versus stable hyperthyroidism.

This TCR was sampled from a woman aged 35 to 49 with Graves' hyperthyroidism. The specimen was blood.

In DNA, the CDR3 is TGTGCCAGCAGTGAAGGTAACCCCGGGGAGCTGTTTTTT. Translation gives CASSEGNPGELFF. The chain employs TRBV25-1 and TRBJ2-2; D call uncertain. This CDR3 spans 13 amino acids. The ends were cut back, 2 bases at V and 6 bases at J, with 7 bases in the middle. Germline values: CDR1 MGHDK, CDR2 SYGVNS.